This is a list of T cell receptor beta chains from one sample in a study of cytomegalovirus exposure and HLA in healthy donors. Only in-frame clones appear in the TCRdb table, and some are missing; sequencing was by immunoSEQ multiplex PCR. The data show a few hundred thousand clones, 75% to 80% seen once. Material for sequencing was PBMCs. The source of these receptors is a man younger than 35 in good health and CMV-seronegative. Both conserved end residues are part of each CDR3. The order of the fields is J gene, V gene, clone size, D gene, CDR3 DNA, CDR3 protein. The D gene is left open where the match is weak. The listing skips clone size in some rows; elsewhere it reads once, few, many or a size class.

>TRBJ2-7|TRBV6-1|-|-
TGTGCCAGCAGTGAAGTGGACAGCTCCTACGAGCAGTACTTC
CASSEVDSSYEQYF
>TRBJ2-1|TRBV7-3|-|-
TGTGCCAGCAGCTTAGGGGAAGAGGGTCACTCCTACAATGAGCAGTTCTTC
CASSLGEEGHSYNEQFF
>TRBJ2-2|TRBV9|few|-
TGTGCCAGCAGCGTAGCTACCGGGAACACCGGGGAGCTGTTTTTT
CASSVATGNTGELFF
>TRBJ2-1|TRBV6-1|-|TRBD1
TGTGCCAGCAGGGAACAACCACAGGGGTACTCCTACAATGAGCAGTTCTTC
CASREQPQGYSYNEQFF
>TRBJ2-3|TRBV9|-|-
TGTGCCGGGCTTGATACGCAGTATTTT
CAGLDTQYF
>TRBJ2-1|TRBV13|-|-
TGTGCCAGCAGTACAGCGGCCGGACAGCTTGAGCAGTTCTTC
CASSTAAGQLEQFF
>TRBJ1-1|TRBV18|-|-
TGTGCCAGTATTCCTAAAGTTCCCTTCACTGAAGCTTTCTTT
CASIPKVPFTEAFF
>TRBJ2-3|TRBV4-3|-|TRBD2
TGCGCCAGCAGCCAGGGGGGGGGTGACCTGTATACGCAGTATTTT
CASSQGGGDLYTQYF
>TRBJ2-7|TRBV7-2|-|-
TGTGCCAGCAGCCCCCGGGTAGCGTACACCTACGAGCAGTACTTC
CASSPRVAYTYEQYF
>TRBJ2-1|TRBV5-1|-|TRBD1
TGCGCCAGCAGCCACCGGACAGGGGTTACTGAGCAGTTCTTC
CASSHRTGVTEQFF
>TRBJ2-5|TRBV9|-|-
TGTGCCAGCAGCGTAGCTTGGAGTATGGAAGAGACCCAGTACTTC
CASSVAWSMEETQYF
>TRBJ2-5|TRBV2|few|-
TGTGCCAGCAGTCCCCGGGGGGCCGTAGAGACCCAGTACTTC
CASSPRGAVETQYF
>TRBJ1-3|TRBV5-1|-|TRBD1
TGCGCCAGCAGCTTGGAGGGACAGTTCTCTGGAAACACCATATATTTT
CASSLEGQFSGNTIYF
>TRBJ2-4|TRBV9|-|TRBD1
TGTGCCAGCAGCCCTTGGGACAGTATGGGCATTCAGTACTTC
CASSPWDSMGIQYF
>TRBJ2-1|TRBV13|many|TRBD2
TGTGCCAGCAGCTTAGGGATAGCGGGAGGGCCATACAATGAGCAGTTCTTC
CASSLGIAGGPYNEQFF
>TRBJ2-3|TRBV7-6|few|-
TGTGCCAGCAGCGCACAGCCAGGGTATACAGATACGCAGTATTTT
CASSAQPGYTDTQYF
>TRBJ2-3|TRBV25-1|-|-
TGTGCCAGCAGTCCACCACAGGGAAGGGAAGATACGCAGTATTTT
CASSPPQGREDTQYF
>TRBJ2-3|TRBV15|-|TRBD2
TGTGCCACCGCGACCGGGGGGGACACAGATACGCAGTATTTT
CATATGGDTDTQYF
>TRBJ2-7|TRBV5-1|once|-
TGCGCCAGCAGCTTGGGGACTAAATCGGGCGAGCAGTACTTC
CASSLGTKSGEQYF
>TRBJ1-4|TRBV13|-|TRBD1
TGTGCCAGCAGCTTAGACCGACAGGGGGGCGAAAAACTGTTTTTT
CASSLDRQGGEKLFF
>TRBJ1-1|TRBV2|-|-
TGTGCCAGCAGTGGCACTACTGAGGCTTTCTTT
CASSGTTEAFF
>TRBJ2-2|TRBV2|-|TRBD2
TGTGCCAGCAGTGGTTCTAGCGGGGGGGCCGACACCGGGGAGCTGTTTTTT
CASSGSSGGADTGELFF
>TRBJ2-1|TRBV7-9|-|TRBD2
TGTGCCAGCAAGCCGGGACTAGAGATTAATGAGCAGTTCTTC
CASKPGLEINEQFF
>TRBJ2-1|TRBV7-9|-|TRBD2
TGTGCCAGCAGCTCATCTGGGACTAGCGGGTCCGGGGGGTTCTTC
CASSSSGTSGSGGFF
>TRBJ2-1|TRBV19|-|-
TGTGCCAGTAGTATAGGGGACAACTACAATGAGCAGTTCTTC
CASSIGDNYNEQFF
>TRBJ1-2|TRBV27|-|-
TGTGCCAGCAGTTTAGGGGGCGGTAACTATGGCTACACCTTC
CASSLGGGNYGYTF
>TRBJ2-1|TRBV30|few|TRBD2
TGTGCCTGGAGTCTGACTAGCTCGGGGACTGAGCAGTTCTTC
CAWSLTSSGTEQFF
>TRBJ1-5|TRBV7-2|-|-
TGTGCCAGCAGCTCGGGACACAACGATCAGCCCCAGCATTTT
CASSSGHNDQPQHF
>TRBJ1-1|TRBV18|-|-
TGTGCCAGCTCACGATCCAGGGGAGACACTGAAGCTTTCTTT
CASSRSRGDTEAFF
>TRBJ2-7|TRBV6-6|-|-
TGTGCCACCCGCGAGGAGAGGGACTACGAGCAGTACTTC
CATREERDYEQYF
>TRBJ1-5|TRBV30|-|TRBD1
TGTGCCTGGAGTGTAATGGGCAGGGGGGCGGATCAGCCCCAGCATTTT
CAWSVMGRGADQPQHF
>TRBJ2-1|TRBV4-3|-|-
TGCGCCAGCAGCCAAGACAGGGGATCGGACAATGAGCAGTTCTTC
CASSQDRGSDNEQFF
>TRBJ1-5|TRBV7-9|-|-
TGTGCCAGCAGCAAAGGGGAAAGCAATCAGCCCCAGCATTTT
CASSKGESNQPQHF
>TRBJ2-3|TRBV4-2|-|TRBD2
TGTGCCAGCAGCCAAGATCGGGCGGGAGGGGGACAGTATTTT
CASSQDRAGGGQYF
>TRBJ2-7|TRBV6-5|-|TRBD2
TGTGCCAGCAGTTACTCGACTAGCGGGAGCCACGAGCAGTACTTC
CASSYSTSGSHEQYF
>TRBJ2-7|TRBV4-3|-|-
TGCGCCAGCAGCCCAGTGGCCGGCGACAGTTCCTACGAGCAGTACTTC
CASSPVAGDSSYEQYF
>TRBJ2-3|TRBV25-1|-|-
TGTGCCAGCAGTGAATCAGGGAGCACAGATACGCAGTATTTT
CASSESGSTDTQYF
>TRBJ1-4|TRBV28|-|-
TGTGCCAGCAGTTTATCGGACAGTTGGGCCAATGAAAAACTGTTTTTT
CASSLSDSWANEKLFF
>TRBJ2-7|TRBV28|-|-
TGTGCCAGCAGTTTAGGGGGCAAAAACTACGAGCAGTACTTC
CASSLGGKNYEQYF
>TRBJ2-3|TRBV4-1|-|TRBD2
TGCGCCAGCATAAGGCCTCCTTCTCTAGCGGGAATGGAGGATACGCAGTATTTT
CASIRPPSLAGMEDTQYF
>TRBJ2-2|TRBV2|-|TRBD1
TGTGCCAGCAGTGAAATTAGTCCGGGACAGGGGGCCGGGGAGCTGTTTTTT
CASSEISPGQGAGELFF
>TRBJ1-4|TRBV6-5|-|-
TGTGCCAGCAGTTACTCGGCTGGGGGGGATGAAAAACTGTTTTTT
CASSYSAGGDEKLFF
>TRBJ1-2|TRBV30|-|-
TGTGCCTGGAGTGTAATAGGGGGGGTACGGGAAACCTTC
CAWSVIGGVRETF
>TRBJ2-5|TRBV10-3|-|TRBD1
TGTGCCATCAGTAACACAGGGGTTGTTACCGAACAGTACTTC
CAISNTGVVTEQYF
>TRBJ2-5|TRBV28|-|TRBD1
TGTGCCAGCAGGGGAATAACAGGGGTCCTGGAGACCCAGTACTTC
CASRGITGVLETQYF
>TRBJ2-7|TRBV6-1|few|-
TGTGCCAGCAGTGGGGGCCCCAATCCCTACGAGCAGTACTTC
CASSGGPNPYEQYF
>TRBJ2-2|TRBV7-2|-|TRBD1
TGTGCCAGCAGCTTAGGACAGGGGAAGGGCGGGGAGCTGTTTTTT
CASSLGQGKGGELFF
>TRBJ1-1|TRBV2|-|-
TGTGCCAGCAGTGAAAGGGGGTCTGAAGCTTTCTTT
CASSERGSEAFF
>TRBJ2-5|TRBV6-5|-|TRBD1
TGTGCCAGCAGTCACAGGGGGCGAACTCAAGAGACCCAGTACTTC
CASSHRGRTQETQYF
>TRBJ2-7|TRBV19|-|TRBD1
TGTGCCAGTAGTATTCTAGGGACAGCCTACGAGCAGTACTTC
CASSILGTAYEQYF
>TRBJ1-5|TRBV7-2|few|TRBD1
TGTGCCAGCAGCTCCACAGGGGGTGGGCTTCAGCCCCAGCATTTT
CASSSTGGGLQPQHF
>TRBJ1-2|TRBV28|-|-
TGTGCCAGCAGTTTGCTGGGAGGCTATGGCTACACCTTC
CASSLLGGYGYTF
>TRBJ1-1|TRBV28|-|-
TGTGCCAGCAGTTTATCTGGGACATTTAACACTGAAGCTTTCTTT
CASSLSGTFNTEAFF
>TRBJ2-7|TRBV28|-|TRBD1
TGTGCCAGCAGTTTCCCCGGACAGGGAGACCACGAGCAGTACTTC
CASSFPGQGDHEQYF
>TRBJ1-2|TRBV28|-|-
TGTGCCAGCAGTTTGGAGACGGTCTATGGCTACACCTTC
CASSLETVYGYTF